Listed here are 27 T cell receptor beta chains from one sample, sequenced in a study of T cell responses to AZD1222 COVID-19 vaccine. Using immunoSEQ multiplex PCR, the repertoire was profiled, and TCRdb retains in-frame clones only, with some absent. The profile shows about 120,000 clones, roughly nine tenths of them singletons. Source: peripheral blood, taken 28 days after the second AZD1222 dose. The receptors here all came from an adult who received the AZD1222 COVID-19 vaccine.

The chain links TRBV10-3 to TRBJ2-3, with D unresolved. The CDR3 runs 13 residues. Trimming cost V 4 bases and J 4 bases, with 9 bases left between them. Germline V gene lookup returns CDR1 ENHRY and CDR2 SYGVKD. The CDR3 DNA sequence: TGTGCCATCAGTGTAAAGCCAGCAGATACGCAGTATTTT. This codes for CAISVKPADTQYF.

The V call is TRBV11-2, the J call TRBJ2-3; 11 nucleotides align to TRBD2. Unmatched junction bases numbered 4, after V lost 5 bases and J lost 0 bases. Per the germline V gene, CDR1 is SGHAT and CDR2 is FQNNGV. CDR3 length equals 16 residues. CDR3 sequence: CASSPLAGASTDTQYF. The CDR3, as DNA: TGTGCCAGCAGCCCACTAGCGGGGGCTAGCACAGATACGCAGTATTTT.

The chain links TRBV6-2 or TRBV6-3 to TRBJ2-2, with D perhaps TRBD2 (7 bases). Trimming cost V 4 bases and J 4 bases, with 13 bases left between them. The length of the CDR3 is 15 residues. CDR1 MNHEY and CDR2 SVGEGT come from the germline V gene. The CDR3 protein is CASSSWGGATGELFF. The CDR3 DNA reads TGTGCCAGCAGTTCCTGGGGGGGCGCCACCGGGGAGCTGTTTTTT.

The gene calls are TRBV19 and TRBJ1-5; no firm D call. The CDR3 is 13 amino acids. V dropped 4 bases and J dropped 4 bases, with 8 bases sitting between them. Germline V gene data show CDR1 as LNHDA and CDR2 as SQIVND (reference sequence). The CDR3 DNA reads TGTGCCAGTAGTACGGTACATAATCAGCCCCAGCATTTT. Translation gives CASSTVHNQPQHF.

This clone was seen once. The rearrangement uses TRBV7-9 and TRBJ1-2, with TRBD1 matching over 8 bases. Germline loops: CDR1 SEHNR, CDR2 FQNEAQ (reference sequence). The V and J ends lost 1 base and 2 bases, in that order; junction bases with no gene match: 9. This CDR3 comprises 17 residues. The CDR3 here is CASSLEAGGRSNYGYTF. As DNA, the CDR3 is TGTGCCAGCAGCTTAGAGGCAGGGGGCCGTTCGAACTATGGCTACACCTTC.

This clone was counted a few times. This sequence joins TRBV5-1 and TRBJ2-5; D unclear. The CDR3 extends over 12 amino acids. The ends were cut back, 4 bases at V and 0 bases at J, with 4 bases in the middle. In germline, CDR1 is SGHRS, CDR2 YFSETQ. For the CDR3, the DNA is TGCGCCAGCAGCATCAACCAAGAGACCCAGTACTTC. Protein product: CASSINQETQYF.

The chain carries TRBV7-8 and TRBJ2-7; D is uncertain. V shed 1 base and J shed 1 base, with 8 bases lying between them. CDR3 size: 14 residues. Per the germline V gene, CDR1 is SGHVS and CDR2 is FQNEAQ. Here the CDR3 reads CASSLGSPSYEQYF. CDR3 coding DNA: TGTGCCAGCAGCTTAGGGTCCCCTTCCTACGAGCAGTACTTC.

The genes are TRBV27 and TRBJ1-2; weak D call: TRBD1 (6 bases). The V end lost 6 bases, the J end lost 1 base, and 15 bases lay between the germline ends. The CDR3 is 15 amino acids. Germline CDR1 MNHEY, CDR2 SMNVEV (reference sequence). CDR3 sequence: CASSHGTPFNYGYTF. The CDR3 bases are TGTGCCAGCAGCCACGGGACACCATTTAACTATGGCTACACCTTC.

The chain recombines TRBV19 with TRBJ2-3, with 8 nucleotides matching TRBD2. Germline CDR1 and CDR2: LNHDA and SQIVND (reference sequence). The trim removed 3 bases at V and 0 bases at J, leaving 2 bases unmatched. This CDR3 region has 15 residues. CDR3 sequence: CASSIPSGSTDTQYF. The CDR3 DNA is TGTGCCAGTAGTATTCCTAGCGGGAGCACAGATACGCAGTATTTT.

The chain is built from TRBV29-1 and TRBJ1-2; no reliable D call. V was shortened by 3 bases and J by 5 bases, with 7 bases between the two germline ends. Looked up from germline, CDR1 is SQVTM and CDR2 is ANQGSEA. This CDR3 region has 11 residues. This CDR3 is CSVDLRYGYTF. CDR3 in DNA: TGCAGCGTTGATTTGCGGTATGGCTACACCTTC.

J is TRBJ1-5 and V is TRBV6-6; TRBD1 aligns across 7 bases. V shed 4 bases, J shed 4 bases, and the junction held 7 bases outside the gene matches. Germline V gene lookup returns CDR1 MNHNY and CDR2 SVGAGI (reference sequence). The CDR3 has 15 amino acids. The CDR3: CASSFSDRENQPQHF. In DNA form, the CDR3 reads TGTGCCAGCAGTTTCAGCGACAGGGAGAATCAGCCCCAGCATTTT.

The chain combines TRBV25-1 with TRBJ2-3, with 8 bases lining up with TRBD2. The junction had 10 bases not matched to a gene; V was cut back by 6 bases and J by 5 bases. The germline V gene has CDR1 MGHDK and CDR2 SYGVNS. The CDR3 has 15 residues. DNA for the CDR3: TGTGCCAGCAGGGAGAGCGGGGGAGGGGGAGATACGCAGTATTTT. Amino acids: CASRESGGGGDTQYF. Drawing the rest from reference TRBV25-1 and TRBJ2-3, the complete variable domain is EADIYQTPRYLVIGTGKKITLECSQTMGHDKMYWYQQDPGMELHLIHYSYGVNSTEKGDLSSESTVSRIRTEHFPLTLESARPSHTSQYLCASRESGGGGDTQYFGPGTRLTVL.

The chain joins TRBV7-9 to TRBJ2-3; 10 bases map to TRBD2. V lost 6 bases and J lost 1; bases outside the gene matches: 4. Germline values: CDR1 SEHNR, CDR2 FQNEAQ (reference sequence). This CDR3 is 15 amino acids long. CDR3 in DNA: TGTGCCAGCAGACGGACTAGCGGTGGCACAGATACGCAGTATTTT. Amino acids: CASRRTSGGTDTQYF.

The chain carries TRBV18 and TRBJ2-2; D is uncertain. The germline V gene has CDR1 KGHSH and CDR2 LQKENI. V lost 3 bases and J lost 1, with 12 bases in between. The CDR3 contains 16 residues. DNA of the CDR3: TGTGCCAGCTCACCTGTGAGGACCCTGAACACCGGGGAGCTGTTTTTT. Translation gives CASSPVRTLNTGELFF.

The chain employs TRBV6-5 and TRBJ2-7, with 7 positions matching TRBD1. CDR3 size: 14 residues. Looked up from germline, CDR1 is MNHEY and CDR2 is SVGAGI. The V segment lost 9 bases and the J segment 2 bases; nucleotides outside the gene matches: 10. In DNA, the CDR3 is TGTGCCAGTACCGGGACAGCCTCAGCCTACGAGCAGTACTTC. This translates into CASTGTASAYEQYF.

The V gene is TRBV7-2, the J gene TRBJ1-1; a possible D gene is TRBD1 (6 bases). Germline CDR1 and CDR2: SGHTA and FQGNSA. This CDR3 is 14 amino acids long. Trimming took 1 base from V and 5 from J, leaving 11 bases between them. The CDR3 reads CASSLVQGGTEAFF. The CDR3 nucleotides read TGTGCCAGCAGCTTAGTACAGGGTGGGACTGAAGCTTTCTTT.

V is TRBV5-4 and J is TRBJ1-5; D is unresolved. CDR3 length: 14 amino acids. The V and J ends lost 4 bases and 0 bases respectively, with 8 bases between them. Looked up from germline, CDR1 is SGHNT and CDR2 is YYREEE (reference sequence). The CDR3 protein is CASSPDGSNQPQHF. DNA for the CDR3: TGTGCCAGCAGCCCCGACGGTAGCAATCAGCCCCAGCATTTT.

The V gene is TRBV5-5, the J gene TRBJ1-2; a weak D match, TRBD1 (5 bases). CDR3 length: 15 residues. Germline V gene sequence: CDR1 SGHKS, CDR2 YYEKEE (reference sequence). Trimming pared 2 bases from V and 2 bases from J, leaving 13 bases between. The CDR3 is CASSFAAGLNYGYTF. The CDR3 bases are TGTGCCAGCAGCTTCGCGGCAGGGTTAAACTATGGCTACACCTTC.

CDR3 in DNA: TGTGCCAGCAGTTCACAAGTAGCGTGGGTGAACTACGAGCAGTACTTC. Translating gives CASSSQVAWVNYEQYF. V is TRBV28 and J is TRBJ2-7; TRBD2 might be the D (5 bases). V was shortened by 4 bases and J by 3 bases, with 19 bases between the two germline ends. CDR1 and CDR2 (germline): MDHEN, SYDVKM. The CDR3 length is 16 residues.

The chain has TRBV7-8 and TRBJ1-3; no reliable D call. Germline V lookup: CDR1 SGHVS, CDR2 FQNEAQ. Trimming removed 5 bases from V and 3 bases from J, with 26 bases in between. The CDR3 is made up of 19 amino acids. In DNA form, the CDR3 reads TGTGCCAGCAGCCCCCGGGTGATTTACCCTGGGAGTGGTGGAAACACCATATATTTT. It codes for CASSPRVIYPGSGGNTIYF.

V gene TRBV3-1 (or the pseudogene TRBV3-2) combines with J gene TRBJ1-2; no definite D call. Trimming pared 4 bases from V and 0 bases from J, leaving 12 bases between. This CDR3 has 15 residues. Germline values: CDR1 LGHDT, CDR2 YNNKEL (reference sequence). CDR3 amino acids: CASSPGPDANYGYTF. The DNA of the CDR3 is TGTGCCAGCAGCCCCGGGCCGGATGCTAACTATGGCTACACCTTC.

This clone was recorded only once. V usage is TRBV29-1 and J usage is TRBJ1-1; TRBD1 might be the D (5 bases). In germline, CDR1 is SQVTM, CDR2 ANQGSEA. Trimming cost V 8 bases and J 3 bases, with 16 bases left between them. The CDR3 is 13 amino acids. The CDR3 DNA reads TGCAGCTATCAGGGTGGGTTCGACACTGAAGCTTTCTTT. Its translation: CSYQGGFDTEAFF.

This chain links TRBV2 with TRBJ2-5; D tentatively reads TRBD1 or TRBD2 (6 bases each). Germline V gives CDR1 SNHLY, CDR2 FYNNEI. This CDR3 is 13 amino acids long. The V gene lost 8 bases and the J gene lost 5 bases, with 15 bases spanning the gap. CDR3: CASAAVGGETQYF. CDR3 nucleotides: TGTGCCAGCGCGGCAGTAGGGGGGGAGACCCAGTACTTC.

This clone was counted a few times. This chain uses TRBV28 with TRBJ2-1; the D gene is possibly TRBD2 (5 bases). The CDR3 has 14 amino acids. Between the trimmed V and J ends, which lost 5 bases and 7 bases, there was a span of 15 bases. Germline values: CDR1 MDHEN, CDR2 SYDVKM. The CDR3 DNA is TGTGCCAGCAGTGGGGAGCCTATGAGGAATGAGCAGTTCTTC. Translation: CASSGEPMRNEQFF.

The chain uses TRBV27 and TRBJ1-6; 7 nucleotides line up with TRBD1. This CDR3 spans 16 amino acids. Germline V gives CDR1 MNHEY, CDR2 SMNVEV (reference sequence). The V segment lost 5 bases and the J segment 4 bases; nucleotides outside the gene matches: 8. The CDR3 coding sequence is TGTGCCAGCAGTCTTAATGGACAGGTTTATAATTCACCCCTCCACTTT. It translates to CASSLNGQVYNSPLHF.

V and J are TRBV4-1 and TRBJ1-5, with a possible D match to TRBD1 (6 bases). The CDR3 is 15 amino acids. Germline V gene data show CDR1 as MGHRA and CDR2 as YSYEKL. The V gene lost 0 bases and the J gene lost 2 bases, with 8 bases spanning the gap. The CDR3 sequence is CASSQDPGGNQPQHF. CDR3 DNA sequence: TGCGCCAGCAGCCAAGATCCAGGGGGCAATCAGCCCCAGCATTTT.

This clone was observed a handful of times. The genes are TRBV4-3 and TRBJ2-7; no clear D gene. The CDR3 totals 13 residues. The V end lost 3 bases, the J end lost 0 bases, and 6 bases lay between the germline ends. Germline assignment: CDR1 LGHNA and CDR2 YSLEER. CDR3 protein: CASSQGFSYEQYF. CDR3 coding DNA: TGCGCCAGCAGCCAGGGTTTCTCCTACGAGCAGTACTTC.